Presented here are 3 T cell receptor beta chains from one specimen sequenced in a study of blood T cell repertoires in COVID-19. Measured with immunoSEQ multiplex PCR; TCRdb has only the in-frame clones, and not every one. The table shows just over 300,000 clones, with 80% to 90% occurring only once. Sequencing was carried out using PBMCs or T cells enriched from blood (not recorded which). The receptors were gathered from a young man who had recovered from COVID-19.

This clone was found many times. The rearrangement joins TRBV27 to TRBJ1-4; tentative D call: TRBD1 (5 bases). Trimming took 8 bases from V and 4 from J, leaving 17 bases between them. Germline-derived CDR1 and CDR2 are MNHEY and SMNVEV (reference sequence). CDR3 size: 15 residues. For the CDR3, the DNA is TGTGCCAGCGTGGGGGGACGGGACTTTAATGAAAAACTGTTTTTT. Encoded protein: CASVGGRDFNEKLFF.

This chain links TRBV3-1 (or the pseudogene TRBV3-2) with TRBJ1-2; D remains unclear. This CDR3 contains 15 residues. V lost 4 bases, J lost 0 bases, and 12 bases lay in between. Germline V gene lookup returns CDR1 LGHDT and CDR2 YNNKEL (reference sequence). CDR3 sequence (DNA): TGTGCCAGCAGCCCTCAGGTGATCGCTAACTATGGCTACACCTTC. This sequence encodes CASSPQVIANYGYTF.

The chain employs TRBV5-1 and TRBJ1-2; perhaps TRBD1 as D (6 bases). There are 15 residues in the CDR3. Germline loops: CDR1 SGHRS, CDR2 YFSETQ. Trimming left V 0 bases short and J 6 bases short, with 15 bases between. CDR3 sequence (DNA): TGCGCCAGCAGCTTGGAAAACACAGGGTTTGATGGCTACACCTTC. Protein sequence: CASSLENTGFDGYTF.